This T cell receptor (beta chain) derives from a study of CD8+CD57+ T cells in acquired aplastic anemia. About the study: The study obtained an average of 3.2 ug of DNA from sorted CD4+ and CD8+ cells. General study points: The number of CD8+ CDR3 sequences shared by patients and controls was twenty-nine.

For CDR3 and TCR beta VDJ profiling, genomic DNA was the template used. TCRdb re-called the reads through MiXCR, storing one row per CDR3 protein. The table has about 160,000 distinct CDR3 sequences, about 70% seen once; the top ten hold 35% to 50%. All patients picked for sequencing had shown, by flow cytometry, an expansion of CD8+CD57+ cells. The study sampled blood from patients who had received no therapy. This clonotype appeared a few times. Its antigen is still unknown. The V end was cut by 6 bases, the J end by 6 bases, with 17 bases between. The CDR3 length is 14 residues. From germline, CDR1 is KGHDR and CDR2 SFDVKD.

This sequence joins TRBV24-1 and TRBJ2-7; D not certain. This TCR was sampled from a human donor with aplastic anemia. The material sequenced was sorted CD4+, CD8+, or CD8+CD57+ T cells (not recorded which) from PBMCs. CDR3: CATSIHGPPSEQYF. As DNA, the CDR3 is TGTGCCACCAGTATCCACGGCCCCCCATCCGAGCAGTACTTC.